The present T cell receptor (beta chain) was sequenced within a study of somatic mutations in cytotoxic T cells in rheumatoid arthritis. Study as a whole: Blood samples of about 29 ml were drawn from patients (in EDTA) right after diagnosis and before any treatment. Broader study findings: More than 20% of CD8+ cells belonged to the largest clone in 8 of 65 patients. The targets (antigens) of the expanded CD8+ clones were not known.

CDR1 and CDR2 from the germline V gene are LNHDA and SQIVND (reference sequence). The CDR3 contains 15 residues. Losses at the gene ends were 4 bases for V and 1 base for J; bases not matched to a gene: 5. Sequencing was performed with immunoSEQ multiplex PCR; in TCRdb, only in-frame clones are kept and a portion is missing. The table records some 16,000 clones, approximately 80% of them present only once. Comments on this clone: The target antigen is unknown.

This receptor was identified in an adult with rheumatoid arthritis. Material for sequencing was CD8+ T cells sorted from blood. The V call is TRBV19, the J call TRBJ1-1; 8 positions match TRBD1. The DNA of the CDR3 is TGTGCCAGTAGTAGAGGACAGGGAGGGAACACTGAAGCTTTCTTT. It encodes CASSRGQGGNTEAFF.